Detailed here is one T cell receptor beta chain. This sample was included in a study of blood T cell repertoires in COVID-19. Study information: COVID-19 samples, acute and convalescent, were from the United States, Italy and Spain. PBMCs, B-cell-depleted T cells, or T cells provided the cDNA or gDNA that made up the material.

Authors' data handling: Amplification with reference gene primers provided the estimates of nucleated cell counts. Libraries were prepared by immunoSEQ multiplex PCR; TCRdb keeps only in-frame clonotypes and omits some of them. V, J and clone size are those of that table, while D and trimming were read from the DNA. The sample lists roughly 290,000 clones, 70% to 90% occurring once. The source is a woman aged 45-60 years who had recovered from COVID-19. Sequenced material: peripheral blood.

Here the CDR3 DNA reads TGTGCCAGCAGCCAGGGACCACAGGGACCCTACGAGCAGTACTTC. Translated: CASSQGPQGPYEQYF. The J gene is TRBJ2-7, the V gene TRBV3-1 (or the pseudogene TRBV3-2); a possible D gene is TRBD1 (6 bases). In germline, CDR1 is LGHDT, CDR2 YNNKEL (reference sequence). CDR3 length equals 15 residues. The ends were cut back, 3 bases at V and 2 bases at J, with 14 bases in the middle.